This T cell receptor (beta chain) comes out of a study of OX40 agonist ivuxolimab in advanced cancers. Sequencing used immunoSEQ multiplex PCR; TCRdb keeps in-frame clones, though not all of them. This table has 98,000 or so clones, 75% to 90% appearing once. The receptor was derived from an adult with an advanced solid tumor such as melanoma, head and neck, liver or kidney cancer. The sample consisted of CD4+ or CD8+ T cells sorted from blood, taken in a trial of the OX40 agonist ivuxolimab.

The CDR3 spells CASSFTGGEPQHF. The CDR3 region has the DNA TGTGCCAGCAGCTTCACCGGGGGCGAGCCCCAGCATTTT. V gene TRBV7-2 combines with J gene TRBJ1-5; D possibly corresponds to TRBD1 (6 bases). Germline loops: CDR1 SGHTA, CDR2 FQGNSA. V lost 3 bases and J 8 bases, leaving 11 bases between the germline ends. This CDR3 comprises 13 residues.